Shown below are 25 T cell receptor beta chains from a single sample sequenced in a study of PD-1 and CTLA-4 blockade in melanoma. The protocol was immunoSEQ multiplex PCR, while the TCRdb copy is restricted to in-frame clones and leaves out a portion. The sample contains 15,000 to 20,000 clones, less than 85% of which appear only once. The sequences come from CD8+ T cells from peripheral blood, collected from a patient given anti-PD-1 treatment. The source is a human donor with melanoma.

This chain uses TRBV13 with TRBJ2-2; D remains ambiguous. Germline loops: CDR1 PRHDT, CDR2 FYEKMQ (reference sequence). The CDR3 consists of 15 residues. V lost 5 bases, J lost 7 bases, and 17 bases lay in between. The CDR3 DNA sequence: TGTGCCAGCAGCCCGCTAAAGGGTCGGAACGGGGAGCTGTTTTTT. Translation: CASSPLKGRNGELFF.

This clone was observed a few times. The genes are TRBV13 and TRBJ1-1; the D is unclear. Trimming took 0 bases from V and 2 from J, leaving 13 bases between them. CDR3 length equals 16 residues. Per germline, CDR1 PRHDT and CDR2 FYEKMQ (reference sequence). This CDR3 reads CASSLGGLDINTEAFF. CDR3 nucleotide sequence: TGTGCCAGCAGCTTAGGGGGTTTGGATATAAACACTGAAGCTTTCTTT.

The V and J genes are TRBV7-9 and TRBJ2-3; D may correspond to TRBD1 or TRBD2 (5 bases each). Deletions cut 1 base from V and 0 bases from J, with 11 bases between. The germline V gene has CDR1 SEHNR and CDR2 FQNEAQ (reference sequence). CDR3 length: 16 amino acids. As DNA, the CDR3 is TGTGCCAGCAGCTTAGAGGGCAGGGAGAGCACAGATACGCAGTATTTT. It specifies CASSLEGRESTDTQYF.

This clone was seen a few times. The chain couples TRBV4-1 to TRBJ2-3; D gene unclear. V gave up 3 bases and J gave up 7 bases, with 5 bases separating them. The length of the CDR3 is 11 residues. Germline V CDR1 and CDR2: MGHRA, YSYEKL. The CDR3 nucleotides are TGCGCCAGCAGCCAGGGTTATACGCAGTATTTT. Protein sequence: CASSQGYTQYF.

V is TRBV6-1 and J is TRBJ1-5; D gene uncertain. Germline V CDR1 and CDR2: MNHNS, SASEGT. Trimming stripped 1 base from V and 9 bases from J, with 13 bases between. The CDR3 length is 14 residues. CDR3 protein: CASSEDGLGRPQHF. The CDR3 DNA is TGTGCCAGCAGTGAAGACGGGCTAGGAAGGCCCCAGCATTTT.

V gene TRBV12-3 or TRBV12-4 combines with J gene TRBJ1-4; D not certain. Trimming stripped 3 bases from V and 5 bases from J, with 7 bases between. The CDR3 covers 13 residues. The CDR3 bases are TGTGCCAGCAGTTTCGGCACGAATGAAAAACTGTTTTTT. This translates into CASSFGTNEKLFF.

The chain couples TRBV29-1 to TRBJ2-7; 11 positions match TRBD2. Germline CDR1 and CDR2: SQVTM and ANQGSEA. With V trimmed by 2 bases and J by 2 bases, 8 bases remained unmatched. The CDR3 runs 16 residues. This chain's CDR3 is CSVETKTSGNTYEQYF. The CDR3 region has the DNA TGCAGCGTTGAAACCAAGACTAGCGGGAACACCTACGAGCAGTACTTC.

CDR3 in DNA: TGTGCCTGGAGCGGGACAGAAGAAAGAGCTTTCTTT. It codes for CAWSGTEERAFF. The chain has TRBV30 and TRBJ1-1; 7 bases are a match to TRBD1. The ends lost 3 bases at V and 10 bases at J; junction bases unmatched: 8. CDR1 GTSNPN and CDR2 SVGIG come from the germline V gene (reference sequence). This CDR3 has 12 residues. Full variable domain (outside the CDR3, taken from reference TRBV30 and TRBJ1-1): SQTIHQWPATLVQPVGSPLSLECTVEGTSNPNLYWYRQAAGRGLQLLFYSVGIGQISSEVPQNLSASRPQDRQFILSSKKLLLSDSGFYLCAWSGTEERAFFGQGTRLTVV.

This chain connects TRBV5-1 to TRBJ1-6; D is unclear. Trimming left V 6 bases short and J 0 bases short, with 13 bases between. Germline V CDR1 and CDR2: SGHRS, YFSETQ. The CDR3 runs 16 residues. The CDR3 loop reads CASTEDESSYNSPLHF. The CDR3 DNA reads TGCGCCAGCACCGAGGACGAGAGCTCCTATAATTCACCCCTCCACTTT.

The gene calls are TRBV5-6 and TRBJ2-1; TRBD1 or TRBD2 may be the D gene (5 bases each). V lost 2 bases to trimming and J lost 2 bases, with 11 bases between them. CDR1 SGHDT and CDR2 YYEEEE come from the germline V gene. The CDR3 loop spans 15 amino acids. For the CDR3, the DNA is TGTGCCAGCAGCTTCCGGGGCCAACCCTACAATGAGCAGTTCTTC. Encoded protein: CASSFRGQPYNEQFF.

This clone has only a few counts. The V call is TRBV6-5, the J call TRBJ2-1; D assignment may be TRBD1 or TRBD2 (5 bases each). The CDR3 length is 15 residues. From germline, CDR1 is MNHEY and CDR2 SVGAGI. Trimming removed 7 bases at V and 2 bases at J, with 15 bases between. CDR3 sequence (DNA): TGTGCCAGCAATAACGGGGCTTACACCTACAATGAGCAGTTCTTC. As protein: CASNNGAYTYNEQFF.

This clone was counted only a few times. The chain is built from TRBV11-3 and TRBJ2-5; D is tentatively TRBD1 or TRBD2 (5 bases each). This CDR3 has 15 residues. Germline lookup yields CDR1 SGHNT and CDR2 YENEEA. V was pared by 0 bases and J by 5 bases, with 13 bases between. DNA of the CDR3: TGTGCCAGCAGCTTAGAGTGGGGGAGCGGCGAGACCCAGTACTTC. This sequence encodes CASSLEWGSGETQYF.

V usage is TRBV19 and J usage is TRBJ1-1, with 8 bases fitting TRBD1. Germline values: CDR1 LNHDA, CDR2 SQIVND (reference sequence). Losses at the gene ends were 2 bases for V and 5 bases for J; bases not matched to a gene: 4. The CDR3 length is 14 residues. The DNA of the CDR3 is TGTGCCAGTAGTATATCACAGGGGGGAACTGAAGCTTTCTTT. Translation gives CASSISQGGTEAFF.

This clone was counted only a few times. The chain couples TRBV5-6 to TRBJ2-7; D is unresolved. Germline V gene sequence: CDR1 SGHDT, CDR2 YYEEEE. The CDR3 is 12 residues long. Trimming removed 0 bases at V and 5 bases at J, with 6 bases between. This CDR3 reads CASSLAEDEQYF. CDR3 coding DNA: TGTGCCAGCAGCTTGGCCGAGGACGAGCAGTACTTC.

The V and J genes are TRBV12-3 or TRBV12-4 and TRBJ1-4; no firm D call. V was shortened by 3 bases and J by 7 bases, with 9 bases between the two germline ends. This CDR3 is 13 amino acids long. CDR3 amino acids: CASSFLFSEKLFF. CDR3 coding DNA: TGTGCCAGCAGTTTTCTGTTCTCTGAAAAACTGTTTTTT.

This clone was counted only a few times. The chain carries TRBV6-1 and TRBJ1-4; no clear D. The CDR3 has 12 amino acids. Between the trimmed V and J ends, which lost 1 base and 16 bases, there was a span of 13 bases. Germline V lookup: CDR1 MNHNS, CDR2 SASEGT. DNA for the CDR3: TGTGCCAGCAGTGAAGGAGCGGACGGTGGGTTTTTT. It encodes CASSEGADGGFF.

The chain couples TRBV27 to TRBJ2-6, with D possibly matching TRBD2 (6 bases). Germline V gene data show CDR1 as MNHEY and CDR2 as SMNVEV (reference sequence). The V gene lost 3 bases and the J gene lost 1 base, with 13 bases spanning the gap. CDR3 length equals 17 residues. The CDR3 sequence: CASSLAGYASGANVLTF. The CDR3 DNA follows: TGTGCCAGCAGTTTGGCGGGATATGCGTCTGGGGCCAACGTCCTGACTTTC. Together with reference TRBV27 and TRBJ2-6, the CDR3 gives the full variable domain: EAQVTQNPRYLITVTGKKLTVTCSQNMNHEYMSWYRQDPGLGLRQIYYSMNVEVTDKGDVPEGYKVSRKEKRNFPLILESPSPNQTSLYFCASSLAGYASGANVLTFGAGSRLTVL.

The gene calls are TRBV6-6 and TRBJ2-2, with a weak D call TRBD2 (6 bases). From germline, CDR1 is MNHNY and CDR2 SVGAGI (reference sequence). The V end lost 10 bases, the J end lost 7 bases, and 16 bases lay between the germline ends. The CDR3 has 13 amino acids. The CDR3 nucleotides are TGTGCCACCGCCGGGACTCTTGGCGGGGAGCTGTTTTTT. Residues: CATAGTLGGELFF.

The chain is built from TRBV19 and TRBJ1-2; 7 nucleotides agree with TRBD1. Germline V gives CDR1 LNHDA, CDR2 SQIVND (reference sequence). The CDR3 sequence is 15 residues long. After removal of 5 bases from V and 0 bases from J, the junction contained 6 bases not matched to a gene. CDR3 in DNA: TGTGCCAGTAGTCCCACAGGGACAGCTAACTATGGCTACACCTTC. Its protein product is CASSPTGTANYGYTF.

The chain has TRBV2 and TRBJ1-2; D is uncertain. This CDR3 contains 15 residues. Germline CDR1 SNHLY, CDR2 FYNNEI. V lost 3 bases and J lost 1, with 12 bases in between. This chain's CDR3 is CASSDQIYLNYGYTF. For the CDR3, the DNA is TGTGCCAGCAGTGATCAGATCTACCTTAACTATGGCTACACCTTC.

J is TRBJ1-1 and V is TRBV2, with D unresolved. Germline lookup yields CDR1 SNHLY and CDR2 FYNNEI. Trimming took off 7 bases at V and 4 bases at J, with 13 bases between the two ends. This CDR3 is built from 13 residues. Here the CDR3 DNA reads TGTGCCAGCACCCTAAGGGTGCTCACTGAAGCTTTCTTT. Its protein is CASTLRVLTEAFF. Full variable domain (rest looked up from reference TRBV2 and TRBJ1-1): EPEVTQTPSHQVTQMGQEVILRCVPISNHLYFYWYRQILGQKVEFLVSFYNNEISEKSEIFDDQFSVERPDGSNFTLKIRSTKLEDSAMYFCASTLRVLTEAFFGQGTRLTVV.

This chain's CDR3 is CATSAPSPGAEAFF. CDR3 coding DNA: TGTGCCACCAGTGCCCCAAGCCCGGGCGCTGAAGCTTTCTTT. This sequence joins TRBV24-1 and TRBJ1-1; D uncertain. V gave up 5 bases and J gave up 6 bases, with 15 bases separating them. The CDR3 contains 14 residues. The germline V gene has CDR1 KGHDR and CDR2 SFDVKD.

The chain is built from TRBV10-3 and TRBJ2-1; D possibly corresponds to TRBD1 (6 bases). This CDR3 comprises 14 residues. Trimming took off 5 bases at V and 2 bases at J, with 10 bases between the two ends. CDR1 ENHRY and CDR2 SYGVKD come from the germline V gene. CDR3 in amino acids: CAISQDSPYNEQFF. The CDR3 nucleotides read TGTGCCATCAGTCAGGACAGCCCCTACAATGAGCAGTTCTTC.

The V and J genes are TRBV2 and TRBJ1-1; D call uncertain. There are 13 residues in the CDR3. Germline CDR1 SNHLY, CDR2 FYNNEI. V dropped 7 bases and J dropped 1 base, with 10 bases sitting between them. This CDR3 reads CASTHGQNTEAFF. CDR3 bases: TGTGCCAGCACCCATGGGCAGAACACTGAAGCTTTCTTT.

Only a few counts were recorded for this clone. This sequence joins TRBV10-3 and TRBJ2-7, with unresolved D. Germline CDR1 is ENHRY and CDR2 is SYGVKD. Trimming took 0 bases from V and 1 from J, leaving 4 bases between them. This CDR3 comprises 13 residues. CDR3 in DNA: TGTGCCATCAGTGAGTCGGGTTCCTACGAGCAGTACTTC. Translating it yields CAISESGSYEQYF.